A single sample is the source of the 20 T cell receptor beta chains below, sequenced in a study of blood T cell repertoires in COVID-19. Using immunoSEQ multiplex PCR, the repertoire was profiled, and TCRdb retains in-frame clones only, with some absent. This table has roughly 27,000 clones, 80% to 90% appearing once. The sample was peripheral blood. The receptors originated from a human donor in a cohort sampled during active COVID-19.

CDR3 sequence: CASRRVRNTEAFF. The CDR3 nucleotides are TGTGCCAGCAGGAGGGTAAGGAACACTGAAGCTTTCTTT. The V gene is TRBV7-3, the J gene TRBJ1-1; D not resolved. This CDR3 is 13 amino acids long. Trimming pared 6 bases from V and 1 base from J, leaving 9 bases between. Germline V gene data show CDR1 as SGHTA and CDR2 as FQGTGA.

The gene calls are TRBV27 and TRBJ2-2, with 12 bases that match TRBD2. CDR3 length: 18 residues. The trim removed 7 bases at V and 5 bases at J, leaving 14 bases unmatched. Germline CDR1 MNHEY, CDR2 SMNVEV (reference sequence). The CDR3 DNA sequence: TGTGCCAGCACCCACCTAGCGACTAGCGGGGGCCCAACCGGGGAGCTGTTTTTT. It translates to CASTHLATSGGPTGELFF.

The chain carries TRBV2 and TRBJ1-5, with no clear D. Trimming removed 4 bases from V and 4 bases from J, with 8 bases in between. The CDR3 sequence is 13 residues long. Germline loops: CDR1 SNHLY, CDR2 FYNNEI. The CDR3: CASSGDGNQPQHF. The DNA for the CDR3 is TGTGCCAGCAGTGGTGACGGGAATCAGCCCCAGCATTTT.

This chain connects TRBV15 to TRBJ1-5; D is unclear. This CDR3 spans 13 amino acids. Deletions cut 0 bases from V and 9 bases from J, with 9 bases between. Germline V gene sequence: CDR1 LNHNV, CDR2 YYDKDF (reference sequence). The CDR3 region is CATSRELRGPQHF. CDR3 DNA sequence: TGTGCCACCAGCAGAGAATTGAGAGGGCCCCAGCATTTT.

The gene calls are TRBV5-6 and TRBJ1-2; D is perhaps TRBD1 (5 bases). V lost 6 bases, J lost 5 bases, and 17 bases lay in between. The CDR3 consists of 14 residues. Looked up from germline, CDR1 is SGHDT and CDR2 is YYEEEE. CDR3 nucleotides: TGTGCCAGCATCGACTCGGGCAGGGCGTATGGCTACACCTTC. Its protein is CASIDSGRAYGYTF.

V usage is TRBV5-5 and J usage is TRBJ2-5; 13 nucleotides line up with TRBD2. Germline CDR1 reads SGHKS; CDR2 reads YYEKEE (reference sequence). There are 14 residues in the CDR3. The V and J ends lost 7 bases and 4 bases, in that order; junction bases with no gene match: 4. CDR3 sequence: CASAGTSGVETQYF. CDR3 DNA: TGTGCCAGCGCCGGGACTAGCGGGGTAGAGACCCAGTACTTC.

CDR3 DNA sequence: TGTGCCAGCGGAAAGGACAGGGGTAGCACTGAAGCTTTCTTT. Amino acids: CASGKDRGSTEAFF. The V call is TRBV2, the J call TRBJ1-1, with TRBD1 identical over 9 bases. The V gene end was trimmed by 8 bases and the J gene end by 4 bases; junction bases not matched to a gene: 8. Germline CDR1 and CDR2: SNHLY and FYNNEI. This CDR3 is built from 14 residues.

V is TRBV6-5 and J is TRBJ2-7, with 7 bases lining up with TRBD2. V shed 2 bases and J 0 bases; nucleotides not matched to a gene: 4. Germline values: CDR1 MNHEY, CDR2 SVGAGI. The CDR3 spans 15 residues. The CDR3 coding sequence is TGTGCCAGCAGTTACGTCGGGGGGAGCTCCTACGAGCAGTACTTC. Its protein is CASSYVGGSSYEQYF.

The gene calls are TRBV6-5 and TRBJ2-5; 10 positions match TRBD2. The CDR3 is made up of 15 amino acids. The germline gives CDR1 MNHEY, CDR2 SVGAGI. V lost 6 bases and J lost 2; bases outside the gene matches: 6. The CDR3 DNA sequence: TGTGCCAGCAGCCTGATAGCGGGGGGACAAGAGACCCAGTACTTC. This translates into CASSLIAGGQETQYF.

The CDR3 DNA reads TGTGCCAGCACGACTAGCGGGGGGCCTACCTACAATGAGCAGTTCTTC. As protein: CASTTSGGPTYNEQFF. This rearrangement joins TRBV5-6 to TRBJ2-1, with 13 bases matching TRBD2. V gave up 6 bases and J gave up 2 bases; unmatched junction bases: 5. Germline-derived CDR1 and CDR2 are SGHDT and YYEEEE. This CDR3 is 16 amino acids long. Complete variable domain (other parts from reference TRBV5-6 and TRBJ2-1): DAGVTQSPTHLIKTRGQQVTLRCSPKSGHDTVSWYQQALGQGPQFIFQYYEEEERQRGNFPDRFSGHQFPNYSSELNVNALLLGDSALYLCASTTSGGPTYNEQFFGPGTRLTVL.

J is TRBJ2-2 and V is TRBV5-1; D not certain. V lost 4 bases and J lost 1, with 8 bases in between. The CDR3 is 14 residues long. Germline CDR1 is SGHRS and CDR2 is YFSETQ. The chain's CDR3 is CASSTRMNTGELFF. CDR3 DNA: TGCGCCAGCAGCACGCGAATGAACACCGGGGAGCTGTTTTTT.

The chain links TRBV3-1 (or the pseudogene TRBV3-2) to TRBJ2-5; D may be TRBD2 (6 bases). V was shortened by 2 bases and J by 6 bases, with 19 bases between the two germline ends. This CDR3 has 16 amino acids. The germline V gene has CDR1 LGHDT and CDR2 YNNKEL (reference sequence). The CDR3 loop reads CASSQPAGEDGQTQYF. The CDR3 DNA is TGTGCCAGCAGCCAACCCGCCGGGGAGGATGGACAGACCCAGTACTTC.

The gene calls are TRBV28 and TRBJ1-1; TRBD1 is a possible D gene (5 bases). V lost 6 bases and J 5 bases, leaving 16 bases between the germline ends. The CDR3 loop spans 14 amino acids. Germline CDR1 MDHEN, CDR2 SYDVKM. The DNA of the CDR3 is TGTGCCAGCAGGTTAAACGGGGGGAAAACTGAAGCTTTCTTT. This codes for CASRLNGGKTEAFF.

The chain uses TRBV18 and TRBJ2-7, with 9 positions matching TRBD1. The J segment lost 5 bases and the V segment lost 3 bases, leaving 8 bases of the junction unmatched. CDR1 and CDR2 (germline): KGHSH, LQKENI. CDR3 length equals 15 residues. CDR3 residues: CASSPRGQGSHEQYF. The CDR3 nucleotides are TGTGCCAGCTCACCTAGGGGACAGGGTTCCCACGAGCAGTACTTC. Full variable domain (remainder filled in from reference TRBV18 and TRBJ2-7): NAGVMQNPRHLVRRRGQEARLRCSPMKGHSHVYWYRQLPEEGLKFMVYLQKENIIDESGMPKERFSAEFPKEGPSILRIQQVVRGDSAAYFCASSPRGQGSHEQYFGPGTRLTVT.

This chain joins TRBV2 and TRBJ2-2; tentative D call: TRBD2 (6 bases). This CDR3 region has 12 residues. The germline gives CDR1 SNHLY, CDR2 FYNNEI. V was clipped by 7 bases and J by 6 bases, with 9 bases between them. CDR3 residues: CASTLAAGELFF. The CDR3 region has the DNA TGTGCCAGCACATTAGCGGCCGGGGAGCTGTTTTTT.

This rearrangement joins TRBV3-1 (or the pseudogene TRBV3-2) to TRBJ1-2; D is undetermined. The germline V gene has CDR1 LGHDT and CDR2 YNNKEL (reference sequence). The CDR3 is 12 residues long. V lost 0 bases and J lost 4, with 3 bases in between. Here the CDR3 reads CASSQERYGYTF. The CDR3 DNA follows: TGTGCCAGCAGCCAAGAGCGCTATGGCTACACCTTC.

The chain uses TRBV7-8 and TRBJ2-1; D possibly corresponds to TRBD2 (5 bases). The CDR3 totals 15 residues. Between the trimmed V and J ends, which lost 5 bases and 3 bases, there was a span of 14 bases. Germline CDR1 reads SGHVS; CDR2 reads FQNEAQ. CDR3 loop: CASSPTITNYNEQFF. The CDR3 nucleotides read TGTGCCAGCAGCCCGACTATAACTAACTACAATGAGCAGTTCTTC.

The chain is built from TRBV18 and TRBJ2-2, with TRBD1 matching over 8 bases. The CDR3 is 15 residues long. CDR1 is KGHSH, CDR2 LQKENI, per germline. Trimming at V came to 6 bases and at J to 3 bases, leaving 6 bases not matched to a gene. The CDR3 spells CASSGQGTYTGELFF. Written as DNA, the CDR3 is TGTGCCAGCTCCGGACAGGGAACGTACACCGGGGAGCTGTTTTTT.

This sequence joins TRBV4-3 and TRBJ2-3; the match to TRBD2 covers 10 bases. The CDR3 loop spans 17 amino acids. Germline assignment: CDR1 LGHNA and CDR2 YSLEER. Unmatched junction bases numbered 6, after V lost 1 base and J lost 2 bases. The CDR3 sequence is CASSQVGLAVLTDTQYF. The CDR3, as DNA: TGCGCCAGCAGCCAAGTAGGACTAGCGGTGCTCACAGATACGCAGTATTTT.

This chain connects TRBV9 to TRBJ2-3; 9 positions agree with TRBD2. Germline V gene data show CDR1 as SGDLS and CDR2 as YYNGEE. This CDR3 contains 15 residues. V trimming: 4 bases; J trimming: 2 bases; junction bases outside the gene matches: 5. Here the CDR3 DNA reads TGTGCCAGCAGCCTGACTAGCGGTTCCACAGATACGCAGTATTTT. Translation gives CASSLTSGSTDTQYF.